This T cell receptor (beta chain) was obtained from a study of T cell changes during pregnancy in multiple sclerosis. Clones were read by immunoSEQ multiplex PCR, and TCRdb kept only the in-frame ones, dropping some. The repertoire holds about 77,000 clones, with roughly 90% as singletons. This clone was counted only a few times. The CDR3 sequence is 11 residues long. The germline V gene has CDR1 DFQATT and CDR2 SNEGSKA (reference sequence). With 6 bases removed from V and 7 bases from J, the gap between germline ends came to 7 bases. This chain uses TRBV20-1 with TRBJ1-6; D gene uncertain. This TCR was sampled from a female donor with multiple sclerosis, enrolled in a pregnancy study. Sequencing was performed on peripheral blood, taken before pregnancy. CDR3 region: CSALGNSPLHF. CDR3 coding DNA: TGCAGTGCACTGGGCAATTCACCCCTCCACTTT.